The 27 T cell receptor beta chains below come from one sample, sequenced in a study of blood T cell repertoires in COVID-19. Profiling relied on immunoSEQ multiplex PCR, and the TCRdb table lists in-frame clones only, not all of them. The sample consists of fewer than 450,000 clones, roughly 88% of them appearing once. Sequenced input: peripheral blood. These receptors all come from a woman aged 45-65 years with COVID-19, enrolled during active disease.

The V gene is TRBV4-1, the J gene TRBJ1-4; D is perhaps TRBD1 (6 bases). The CDR3 contains 17 residues. Germline loops: CDR1 MGHRA, CDR2 YSYEKL. The V gene lost 5 bases and the J gene lost 6 bases, with 22 bases spanning the gap. CDR3 nucleotides: TGCGCCAGCAGCTTCACCCCGTTTGGGGGGGCGGATGAAAAACTGTTTTTT. It yields the protein CASSFTPFGGADEKLFF.

The V and J genes are TRBV30 and TRBJ1-5, with TRBD1 as a possible D gene (6 bases). From germline, CDR1 is GTSNPN and CDR2 SVGIG (reference sequence). The CDR3 length is 13 residues. V lost 1 base to trimming and J lost 9 bases, with 13 bases between them. The CDR3 loop reads CAWSGGGKWPQHF. CDR3 nucleotides: TGTGCCTGGAGTGGGGGGGGCAAGTGGCCCCAGCATTTT.

The V and J genes are TRBV9 and TRBJ2-7; 8 bases are a match to TRBD2. After removal of 4 bases from V and 5 bases from J, the junction contained 14 bases not matched to a gene. The germline gives CDR1 SGDLS, CDR2 YYNGEE. The CDR3 is made up of 16 amino acids. The CDR3 here is CASSPHGGVIDNEQYF. The CDR3 nucleotides are TGTGCCAGCAGCCCCCACGGGGGGGTGATCGACAACGAGCAGTACTTC.

The chain links TRBV4-1 to TRBJ2-7; D gene ambiguous. Trimming took off 4 bases at V and 0 bases at J, with 7 bases between the two ends. Germline assignment: CDR1 MGHRA and CDR2 YSYEKL. The CDR3 runs 13 residues. CDR3 loop: CASSPTLSYEQYF. The CDR3 DNA follows: TGCGCCAGCAGCCCTACCCTCTCCTACGAGCAGTACTTC.

V gene TRBV24-1 combines with J gene TRBJ2-7, with D perhaps TRBD2 (5 bases). The ends were cut back, 10 bases at V and 5 bases at J, with 20 bases in the middle. This CDR3 comprises 14 residues. In germline, CDR1 is KGHDR, CDR2 SFDVKD. CDR3 sequence (DNA): TGTGCCACACCCCGTCCCGGGGTGGTCCACGAGCAGTACTTC. Encoded protein: CATPRPGVVHEQYF.

The chain employs TRBV5-1 and TRBJ2-7, with D maybe TRBD2 (5 bases). CDR3 size: 12 residues. V lost 4 bases and J lost 6, with 11 bases in between. Germline V gene lookup returns CDR1 SGHRS and CDR2 YFSETQ. The CDR3 spells CASSSARGEQYF. In nucleotides, the CDR3 is TGCGCCAGCAGCAGCGCTCGGGGCGAGCAGTACTTC.

The rearrangement links TRBV6-5 to TRBJ2-1, with TRBD2 matching 14 bases. The CDR3 covers 15 residues. Germline CDR1 is MNHEY and CDR2 is SVGAGI. V shed 5 bases and J 8 bases; nucleotides not matched to a gene: 5. DNA of the CDR3: TGTGCCAGCAGTCGACTAGCGGGGGGGCGCGATGAGCAGTTCTTC. It is translated as CASSRLAGGRDEQFF.

V and J are TRBV5-8 and TRBJ2-3; D is perhaps TRBD2 (5 bases). V lost 0 bases and J 2 bases, leaving 13 bases between the germline ends. CDR3 length equals 16 residues. CDR1 and CDR2 from the germline V gene are SGHTS and YDEGEE. The CDR3 here is CASSLGAGIHTDTQYF. The CDR3 nucleotides read TGTGCCAGCAGCTTGGGAGCCGGGATACACACAGATACGCAGTATTTT.

The V call is TRBV24-1, the J call TRBJ2-7; 7 nucleotides line up with TRBD1. This CDR3 comprises 14 residues. The V and J ends lost 5 bases and 5 bases, in that order; junction bases with no gene match: 8. The germline V gene encodes CDR1 KGHDR and CDR2 SFDVKD. The CDR3 spells CATSARDRWNEQYF. The CDR3 DNA is TGTGCCACCAGTGCCCGGGACAGATGGAACGAGCAGTACTTC.

The chain uses TRBV3-1 (or the pseudogene TRBV3-2) and TRBJ1-1, with TRBD1 matching 9 bases. The V gene's germline CDR1 is LGHDT and CDR2 YNNKEL (reference sequence). Losses at the gene ends were 4 bases for V and 4 bases for J; bases not matched to a gene: 7. This CDR3 spans 15 amino acids. The CDR3 spells CASSRALGQGTEAFF. The CDR3 coding sequence is TGTGCCAGCAGCCGGGCTCTGGGACAGGGCACTGAAGCTTTCTTT.

The rearrangement joins TRBV7-9 to TRBJ2-1, with 7 bases lining up with TRBD2. CDR1 is SEHNR, CDR2 FQNEAQ, per germline (reference sequence). The trim removed 2 bases at V and 5 bases at J, leaving 3 bases unmatched. CDR3 length: 14 amino acids. The CDR3 DNA sequence: TGTGCCAGCAGCTTATTAGCGGGCGACAATGAGCAGTTCTTC. Its translation: CASSLLAGDNEQFF. The variable domain in full, with the rest retrieved from reference TRBV7-9 and TRBJ2-1, is DTGVSQNPRHKITKRGQNVTFRCDPISEHNRLYWYRQTLGQGPEFLTYFQNEAQLEKSRLLSDRFSAERPKGSFSTLEIQRTEQGDSAMYLCASSLLAGDNEQFFGPGTRLTVL.

The rearrangement links TRBV20-1 to TRBJ1-1; tentatively, D is TRBD1 (5 bases). CDR3 size: 15 residues. Trimming pared 3 bases from V and 1 base from J, leaving 15 bases between. CDR1 is DFQATT and CDR2 is SNEGSKA in the germline V gene (reference sequence). CDR3 DNA sequence: TGCAGTGCTAGTCGGGGGGGGTTTGGGAACACTGAAGCTTTCTTT. It translates to CSASRGGFGNTEAFF.

V and J are TRBV19 and TRBJ1-2; no clear D gene. The CDR3 is 15 amino acids. Germline loops: CDR1 LNHDA, CDR2 SQIVND (reference sequence). The V end lost 1 base, the J end lost 4 bases, and 13 bases lay between the germline ends. Here the CDR3 reads CASSIGVSAGYGYTF. Here the CDR3 DNA reads TGTGCCAGTAGTATAGGGGTCTCGGCAGGCTATGGCTACACCTTC.

This chain joins TRBV6-4 and TRBJ1-2, with D tentatively TRBD1 (6 bases). The CDR3 runs 14 residues. The V end was cut by 6 bases, the J end by 1 base, with 12 bases between. Germline V gene sequence: CDR1 MRHNA, CDR2 SNTAGT. The CDR3 DNA follows: TGTGCCAGCAGACCTTCAGGGGATAACTATGGCTACACCTTC. Protein product: CASRPSGDNYGYTF.

The J gene is TRBJ1-3, the V gene TRBV28; unclear D gene. V was cut by 6 bases and J by 9 bases, with 15 bases left in between. The length of the CDR3 is 13 residues. Germline CDR1 reads MDHEN; CDR2 reads SYDVKM. Here the CDR3 DNA reads TGTGCCAGCAGACCCGGCGGAACGGGCACCATATATTTT. As protein: CASRPGGTGTIYF.

CDR3 nucleotides: TGTGCCAGCTCACCACCCCTCCTAGCGGCCTACAATGAGCAGTTCTTC. Its protein is CASSPPLLAAYNEQFF. The chain links TRBV18 to TRBJ2-1; 7 bases agree with TRBD2. The germline V gene encodes CDR1 KGHSH and CDR2 LQKENI. CDR3 length: 16 residues. The V segment lost 0 bases and the J segment 2 bases; nucleotides outside the gene matches: 4.

The chain has TRBV6-6 and TRBJ1-2; 9 nucleotides agree with TRBD1. This CDR3 contains 16 residues. Per the germline V gene, CDR1 is MNHNY and CDR2 is SVGAGI (reference sequence). V shed 3 bases and J 4 bases; nucleotides not matched to a gene: 9. This CDR3 reads CASSYSRGTGSYGYTF. In DNA, the CDR3 is TGTGCCAGCAGTTATTCCCGCGGGACAGGGAGCTATGGCTACACCTTC.

V is TRBV18 and J is TRBJ2-7, with D tentatively TRBD1 (5 bases). Trimming cost V 5 bases and J 2 bases, with 13 bases left between them. Germline V gene sequence: CDR1 KGHSH, CDR2 LQKENI. The CDR3 is made up of 14 amino acids. In nucleotides, the CDR3 is TGTGCCAGCTCAAACTCAGGGATGACCTACGAGCAGTACTTC. Amino acids: CASSNSGMTYEQYF.

The V call is TRBV30, the J call TRBJ1-4; D unclear. The CDR3 is made up of 11 amino acids. The germline V gene encodes CDR1 GTSNPN and CDR2 SVGIG (reference sequence). The V end was cut by 2 bases, the J end by 8 bases, with 6 bases between. In nucleotides, the CDR3 is TGTGCCTGGAGTATCCGGGAAAAACTGTTTTTT. Translating it yields CAWSIREKLFF.

This sequence joins TRBV4-1 and TRBJ2-3; 9 bases are shared with TRBD1. The V and J ends lost 1 base and 4 bases, in that order; junction bases with no gene match: 12. The germline V gene encodes CDR1 MGHRA and CDR2 YSYEKL. This CDR3 is built from 18 residues. The CDR3 DNA reads as TGCGCCAGCAGCCAAGGTGTCCTCGGGACAGGGACCGCAGATACGCAGTATTTT. Residues: CASSQGVLGTGTADTQYF.

Here the CDR3 reads CASSNQGTNTEAFF. The CDR3 coding sequence is TGTGCCAGCAGTAACCAGGGGACGAACACTGAAGCTTTCTTT. The chain joins TRBV6-6 to TRBJ1-1; weak D call: TRBD1 (6 bases). The V and J ends lost 5 bases and 1 base respectively, with 11 bases between them. Germline V CDR1 and CDR2: MNHNY, SVGAGI (reference sequence). The CDR3 loop spans 14 amino acids.

V and J are TRBV10-2 and TRBJ1-5; a weak D match, TRBD1 (5 bases). There are 16 residues in the CDR3. CDR1 WSHSY and CDR2 SAAADI come from the germline V gene. Trimming left V 0 bases short and J 6 bases short, with 15 bases between. The CDR3: CASSESTGGTGQPQHF. CDR3 DNA: TGCGCCAGCAGTGAGTCGACCGGGGGAACGGGTCAGCCCCAGCATTTT.

This clone was detected ten times or more. The rearrangement uses TRBV24-1 and TRBJ2-1, with 10 nucleotides matching TRBD1. The CDR3 sequence is 16 residues long. Germline lookup yields CDR1 KGHDR and CDR2 SFDVKD. Trimming removed 4 bases from V and 5 bases from J; junction bases left unmatched: 7. The CDR3 reads CATSDRTGTGDNEQFF. The CDR3 DNA reads TGTGCCACCAGTGACCGAACCGGGACAGGGGACAATGAGCAGTTCTTC.

CDR3 bases: TGCAGCGTTTCTTTAGCGGGGGGGCCCTACGAGCAGTACTTC. Translation: CSVSLAGGPYEQYF. This chain links TRBV29-1 with TRBJ2-7, with TRBD2 identical over 11 bases. This CDR3 contains 14 residues. Trimming cost V 5 bases and J 2 bases; bases outside gene matches: 5. The germline CDR1 and CDR2 sequences are SQVTM and ANQGSEA.

V and J are TRBV5-6 and TRBJ2-7; maybe TRBD2 (6 bases). This CDR3 spans 14 amino acids. Trimming shortened V by 0 bases and J by 7 bases, and 14 bases separated the two germline ends. CDR1 and CDR2 from the germline V gene are SGHDT and YYEEEE. As DNA, the CDR3 is TGTGCCAGCAGCTTGGCCGGCCGGGGGAATGAGCAGTACTTC. This gives the protein CASSLAGRGNEQYF.

The V and J genes are TRBV4-2 and TRBJ2-3; 9 bases line up with TRBD2. CDR1 and CDR2 (germline): LGHNA, YNFKEQ. CDR3 size: 16 residues. V dropped 0 bases and J dropped 3; count of bases not matched to a gene: 4. CDR3 amino acids: CASSQDETSGTDTQYF. CDR3 DNA: TGTGCCAGCAGCCAAGACGAGACTAGCGGTACAGATACGCAGTATTTT.

The V and J genes are TRBV4-1 and TRBJ2-1; 7 bases align to TRBD1. Looked up from germline, CDR1 is MGHRA and CDR2 is YSYEKL. Trimming took 7 bases from V and 3 from J; bases not matched to a gene: 6. The CDR3 is 14 amino acids. The CDR3 nucleotides are TGCGCCAGCATGAGCCAGGGGGACTACAATGAGCAGTTCTTC. Its translation is CASMSQGDYNEQFF.